This T cell receptor (beta chain) is drawn from a study of cytomegalovirus exposure and HLA in healthy donors (dated by TCRdb to 2015 to 2018). Turning to the overall study: An earlier analysis of more than 550 of the donors reported about 280 Gb of sequence data and 100 million to 120 million unique TCR beta sequences obtained from around 170 million T cells. The study combined high-throughput TCR immunosequencing, statistical association of individual TCRs with disease status, and machine learning to predict cytomegalovirus infection status. The T cell repertoires of 550 to 850 subjects were profiled by immunosequencing and related to cytomegalovirus serostatus. HLA typing covered class I and class II loci at four-digit resolution. Four or five DR-DQ haplotypes were treated as single units for association and clustering because of strong linkage in the cohort. All discovery cohort repertoires had been generated using a single sequencing platform. Of the 350 to 400 genotyped donors, roughly 85% fell in the genetic ancestry cluster associated with self-reported Caucasian donors. The study aimed to test whether cataloging public T cell receptors could reveal signatures of past pathogen exposure. A later analysis re-examined previously published TCR beta repertoires from over 500 donors and added high-resolution HLA genotyping to investigate patterns of TCR occurrence. A later genetic analysis took genome-wide SNP genotypes for about three fifths of the roughly 670 donors and used that subset as a discovery cohort. Among almost 400 genotyped donors of the cohort, an average of about 240,000 unique TCR beta nucleotide sequences were sequenced per donor, about a sixth of them non-productive. Donor age, sex, ethnicity and CMV serostatus were compiled together with the repertoire data. Typing coverage differed by locus: A, B, C, DRB1 and DQB1 were typed in roughly 620-630 donors, DQA1 in 500 to 550, DPA1 in 600 to 610, and DPB1 in 472. Roughly 300 gigabases of sequencing data and around 85 million unique TCR sequences made up an early release that covered fewer than 650 HLA-typed donors. Besides the first cohort of approximately 710 subjects, a separate validation cohort made up of roughly 130 different subjects was used. In an earlier analysis of roughly 580 of the donors, high-throughput TCR beta sequencing was used to judge whether each TCR beta V gene segment behaved as functional or pseudogenic. The later analysis used no new phenotypic data to find candidate immune exposures, relying instead on TCR beta sequences and their occurrence across donors. The research as a whole found: A few of the identified cytomegalovirus-associated TCR beta chains were confirmed in vitro to be specific for cytomegalovirus antigens. A further reported finding was that TCR beta sequences accurately predicted the HLA-A and HLA-B alleles for most subjects in the first cohort. In an earlier analysis of about 600 of the donors, most TCR beta V segments appeared in productive rearrangements about 87% or about 30% of the time, broadly matching IMGT annotations. In a later analysis, the rate of TCR association differed among HLA loci, with DRB1 alleles having the most associated TCRs and HLA-C alleles having the fewest. Some IMGT-functional V segments, including TRBV6-2 and TRBV6-3, could not be distinguished by the 87-base-pair reads and were therefore excluded. In a later genetic analysis, a missense DCLRE1C variant was associated with V-gene and J-gene trimming of TCR beta chains, and the association was replicated in an independent cohort. Compared with the roughly 600-donor mean, donors in an Asian-associated ancestry cluster had fewer N-insertions in productive TCRs, according to a later genetic analysis. The study gave a list of roughly 150 TCR beta chains associated with cytomegalovirus. The sequencing pipeline was judged likely to have produced a cluster of highly shared sequence variants as a technical artifact. The authors suggested that the approach could potentially be generalized to other disease states and immunological phenotypes. Because counts were too low, 15 to 20 rarely observed V segments, including chromosome 9 orphons, were excluded from the earlier analysis of roughly 580 of the donors. The presence/absence analyses assumed that sequencing depth was roughly uniform across donors, and that assumption may not be true. In a later analysis, HLA-associated TCR beta chains showed more clonal expansion and lower generation probabilities than non-associated chains that were equally common. The classifier was reported to diagnose cytomegalovirus status with high specificity and sensitivity in both the original and validation cohorts. A later analysis reported that several top co-occurrence clusters appeared linked to parvovirus B19, influenza, CMV and Epstein-Barr virus. The cohort was sequenced for TCR beta chains only, and without alpha or paired-chain data the features that could be detected were limited. A later analysis associated about 16,000 TCR beta sequences with specific HLA alleles at a false discovery rate of 0.05. Correlated functional status among segregating V segments might be attributable to linkage disequilibrium, but an unknown experimental factor could not be ruled out. Across donors, most TCR sequences were observed very rarely, whereas some public TCRs were present in many individuals. Because some donors lacked HLA typing at each locus, the association tests relied only on the typed subset. A later analysis found that most CMV-associated TCR beta chains appeared HLA-restricted, with HLA associations seemingly driven largely by CMV exposure. For the cohort, immune exposure information was limited to CMV serostatus. Strong co-occurrence of HLA alleles, especially DR and DQ, made assigning TCR associations to individual alleles difficult.

The library relied on the immunoSEQ multiplex PCR assay. For the multiplex PCR, a mixture combining 60 forward primers for TCR Vbeta segments and 13 reverse primers for TCR Jbeta segments was used. The CDR3 region of rearranged TCR beta genes was amplified from genomic DNA with a multiplex PCR assay. The amplified TCR beta libraries were sequenced on the Illumina HiSeq System as 87-base-pair reads. Per the original workflow: Across the 670 or so repertoires, a later analysis counted tens of millions of unique TCR beta chains, around 10 million of which were shared by at least two donors. To remove PCR and sequencing errors, raw reads were error-corrected and collapsed into unique sequences using a nearest-neighbor algorithm that merged closely related sequences. Alignment of CDR3 sequences to IMGT reference sequences was used to assign V, D and J gene segments. For a sequence to be retained, at least a six-nucleotide match to both a V gene segment and a J gene segment was required. A rearrangement counted as productive if the CDR3 had no stop codons and remained in frame with V and J, and every other rearrangement counted as non-productive. CDR3 was defined by IMGT convention, running from the second conserved V-encoded cysteine to the conserved J-encoded phenylalanine. Sequences without an unambiguous match to a single V gene segment were excluded from the earlier analysis of several hundred of the donors. In an earlier analysis of about 590 of the donors, a V segment was called functional when productive rearrangements were above 56.7%, and segregating when the standard deviation between donors exceeded 5%. A statistical classification framework was developed to diagnose cytomegalovirus status using the catalog of TCR beta chain sequences. In a later analysis, TCR nucleotide sequences were compared against IMGT/GENE-DB human TR gene sequences so that V and J genes could be assigned. The TCRdist pipeline was used in a later analysis to assign CDR3 sequences and most-parsimonious VDJ recombination scenarios. In a later analysis, each TCR beta chain was defined by its CDR3 amino acid sequence together with its V-gene family, and reads without a unique V-gene family were excluded. A later analysis removed 592 highly shared, low-generation-probability nucleotide sequences to deal with suspected cross-contamination and a sequencing artifact. For each public chain, a later analysis derived a clonal expansion index from normalized ranks of inferred template counts within each repertoire. Generation probabilities in a later analysis came from a VDJ recombination model fitted to out-of-frame rearrangements, and those results were checked against IGoR. Hypergeometric tests were used in a later analysis to score TCR-TCR, TCR-HLA and TCR-CMV co-occurrence, with a repertoire-size bias correction applied to the TCR pairs. To estimate false discovery rates, a later analysis permuted the HLA or CMV assignments 20 times. A later analysis grouped co-occurring TCRs with DBSCAN, adding TCRdist sequence similarity when clustering within HLA-allele-positive subsets. Repertoires with fewer than 30,000 or more than 120,000 public chains, plus five repertoires with anomalous nucleotide sharing, were excluded from co-occurrence clustering. Not all clones reach the TCRdb copy of this immuneACCESS table, which keeps in-frame sequences only. Checked studies attribute under half of the gap to unresolved V genes and leave the rest unexplained. V, J and clone size reflect that table, while D and trimming were determined from the DNA. This sample holds approximately 140,000 clones; 70% to 80% were observed only once. Of the sample, roughly 3% falls within the top ten clones.

The cohort consisted of 666 healthy bone marrow donors. At the time of sampling, every cohort member was nominally healthy, though immune exposures that went unrecorded were likely present. The donor was CMV seropositive and was included in the group of approximately 300 seropositive cohort members. Each donor provided a peripheral blood sample, and peripheral blood mononuclear cells were used for TCR beta sequencing. The Qiagen DNeasy Blood Extraction Kit was used to extract genomic DNA from the blood cell samples. The germline V gene (reference sequence) supplies CDR1 SEHNR and CDR2 FQNEAQ. CDR3 length: 14 amino acids, cysteine to phenylalanine. Only the CDR3 region is kept as DNA, spanning 42 bases read in frame from base 1. Between the V and J ends, shortened by 3 bases and 5 bases respectively, the junction contains 11 bases. A word on this clone: Which antigen it targets is not known. No much larger clone is present one base from it, and per-base qualities are unavailable.

The sample was PBMCs. The receptor comes from a woman aged 60 to 75 in good health and CMV-seropositive. The V and J genes are TRBV7-9 and TRBJ2-1; no D segment can be confidently identified. For the CDR3, the sequence is CASSFTGSHNEQFF. The DNA sequence reads TGTGCCAGCAGCTTTACCGGGTCTCACAATGAGCAGTTCTTC. Extended through the reference TRBV7-9 and TRBJ2-1 proteins, this CDR3 yields the full variable domain: DTGVSQNPRHKITKRGQNVTFRCDPISEHNRLYWYRQTLGQGPEFLTYFQNEAQLEKSRLLSDRFSAERPKGSFSTLEIQRTEQGDSAMYLCASSFTGSHNEQFFGPGTRLTVL.